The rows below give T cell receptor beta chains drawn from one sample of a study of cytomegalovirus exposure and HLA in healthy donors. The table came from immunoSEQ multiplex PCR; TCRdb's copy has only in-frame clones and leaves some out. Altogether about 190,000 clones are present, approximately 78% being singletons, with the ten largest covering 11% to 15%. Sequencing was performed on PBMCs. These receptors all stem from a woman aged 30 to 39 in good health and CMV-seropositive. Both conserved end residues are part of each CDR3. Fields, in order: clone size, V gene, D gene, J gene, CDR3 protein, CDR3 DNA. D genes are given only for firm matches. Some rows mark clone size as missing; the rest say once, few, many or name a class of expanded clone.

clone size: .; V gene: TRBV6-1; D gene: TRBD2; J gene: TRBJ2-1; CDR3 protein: CASSAPSGGVYNEQFF; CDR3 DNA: TGTGCCAGCAGTGCCCCCAGCGGGGGGGTTTACAATGAGCAGTTCTTC
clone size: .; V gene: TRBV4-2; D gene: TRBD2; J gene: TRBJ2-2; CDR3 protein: CASSQDAPSGGATGELFF; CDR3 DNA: TGTGCCAGCAGCCAAGATGCCCCTAGCGGGGGGGCCACCGGGGAGCTGTTTTTT
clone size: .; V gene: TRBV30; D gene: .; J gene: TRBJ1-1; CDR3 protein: CACNKNTEAFF; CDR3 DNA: TGTGCCTGCAACAAAAACACTGAAGCTTTCTTT
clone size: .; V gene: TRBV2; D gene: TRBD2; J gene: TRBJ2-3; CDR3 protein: CASRKRESTDTQYF; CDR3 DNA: TGTGCCAGCAGGAAGCGGGAGTCCACAGATACGCAGTATTTT
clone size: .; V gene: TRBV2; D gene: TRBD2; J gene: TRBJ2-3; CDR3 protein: CASSWTSGTDTQYF; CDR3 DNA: TGTGCCAGCAGTTGGACTAGCGGCACAGATACGCAGTATTTT
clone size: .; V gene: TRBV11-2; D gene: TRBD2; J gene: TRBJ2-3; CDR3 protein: CASLRDYNTDTQYF; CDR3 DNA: TGTGCCAGCTTGCGGGACTACAACACAGATACGCAGTATTTT
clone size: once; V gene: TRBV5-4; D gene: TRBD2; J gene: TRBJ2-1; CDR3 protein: CASSLGLADNEQFF; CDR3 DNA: TGTGCCAGCAGCTTGGGACTAGCGGACAATGAGCAGTTCTTC
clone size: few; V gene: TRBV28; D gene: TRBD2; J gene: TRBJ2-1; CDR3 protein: CASYRSGSSYNEQFF; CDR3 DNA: TGTGCCAGTTACCGTAGCGGGAGCTCCTACAATGAGCAGTTCTTC
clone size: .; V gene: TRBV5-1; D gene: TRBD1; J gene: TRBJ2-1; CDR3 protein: CASSHGTVSYNEQFF; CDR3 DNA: TGCGCCAGCAGCCATGGGACAGTTTCCTACAATGAGCAGTTCTTC
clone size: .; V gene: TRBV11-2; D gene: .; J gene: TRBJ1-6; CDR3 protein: CASSLSHIRVHNSPLHF; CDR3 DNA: TGTGCCAGCAGCTTATCCCACATCCGGGTTCATAATTCACCCCTCCACTTT
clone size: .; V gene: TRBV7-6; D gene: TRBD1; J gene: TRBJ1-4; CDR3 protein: CASSLRTGGEKLFF; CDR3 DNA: TGTGCCAGCTCCCTTCGGACAGGGGGCGAAAAACTGTTTTTT
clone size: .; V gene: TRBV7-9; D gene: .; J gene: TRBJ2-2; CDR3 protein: CASSLATDTGELFF; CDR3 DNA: TGTGCCAGCAGCTTAGCTACAGACACCGGGGAGCTGTTTTTT
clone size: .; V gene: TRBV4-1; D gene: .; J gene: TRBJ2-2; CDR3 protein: CASSLQGVGELFF; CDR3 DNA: TGCGCCAGCAGCCTACAGGGCGTCGGGGAGCTGTTTTTT
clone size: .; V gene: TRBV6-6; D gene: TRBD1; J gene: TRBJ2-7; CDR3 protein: CASGSTGVGQYF; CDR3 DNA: TGTGCCAGCGGATCGACAGGGGTAGGGCAGTACTTC
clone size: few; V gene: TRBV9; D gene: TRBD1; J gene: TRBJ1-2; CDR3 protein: CASSAGGLNYGYTF; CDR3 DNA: TGTGCCAGCAGCGCAGGGGGACTTAACTATGGCTACACCTTC
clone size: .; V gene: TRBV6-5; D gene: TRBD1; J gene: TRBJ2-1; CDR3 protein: CASRPRTGADNEQFF; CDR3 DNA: TGTGCCAGCAGGCCACGGACAGGGGCCGACAATGAGCAGTTCTTC
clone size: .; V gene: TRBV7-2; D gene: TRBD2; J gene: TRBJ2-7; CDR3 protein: CASSLEGGTSFSSSYEQYF; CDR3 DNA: TGTGCCAGCAGCTTAGAAGGGGGGACTAGCTTTTCGAGCTCCTACGAGCAGTACTTC
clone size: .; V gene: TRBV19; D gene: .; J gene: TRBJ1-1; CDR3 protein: CASSIVQGNTEAFF; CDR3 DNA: TGTGCCAGTAGTATCGTACAGGGGAACACTGAAGCTTTCTTT
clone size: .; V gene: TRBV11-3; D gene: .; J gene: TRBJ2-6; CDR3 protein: CASSPGGRVFGANVLTF; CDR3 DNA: TGTGCCAGCAGCCCGGGGGGCAGGGTTTTTGGGGCCAACGTCCTGACTTTC
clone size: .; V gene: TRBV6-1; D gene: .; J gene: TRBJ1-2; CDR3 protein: CASSEAHGGGNYGYTF; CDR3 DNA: TGTGCCAGCAGTGAAGCGCACGGGGGAGGCAACTATGGCTACACCTTC
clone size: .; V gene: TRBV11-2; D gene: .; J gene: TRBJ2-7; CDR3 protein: CASSLATTAPYEQYF; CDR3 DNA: TGTGCCAGCAGCTTAGCGACGACAGCTCCCTACGAGCAGTACTTC
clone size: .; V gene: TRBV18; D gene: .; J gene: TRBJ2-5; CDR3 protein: CASSPNVGQGETQYF; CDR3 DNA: TGTGCCAGCTCACCTAACGTCGGGCAGGGAGAGACCCAGTACTTC
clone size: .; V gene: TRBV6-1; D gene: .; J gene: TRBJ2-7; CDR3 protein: CASSESGSRNYEQYF; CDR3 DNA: TGTGCCAGCAGTGAATCCGGGTCCCGAAACTACGAGCAGTACTTC
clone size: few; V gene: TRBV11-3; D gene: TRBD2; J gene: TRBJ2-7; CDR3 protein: CASSPGGWGISSYEQYF; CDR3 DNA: TGTGCCAGCAGCCCGGGAGGATGGGGAATTTCTTCCTACGAGCAGTACTTC
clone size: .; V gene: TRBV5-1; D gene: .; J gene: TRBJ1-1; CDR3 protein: CASSYATGKAEAFF; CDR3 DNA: TGCGCCAGCAGCTACGCCACAGGGAAGGCTGAAGCTTTCTTT
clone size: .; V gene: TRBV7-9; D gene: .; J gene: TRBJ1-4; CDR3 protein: CASSSDREKLFF; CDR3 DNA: TGTGCCAGCAGCTCGGACAGAGAAAAACTGTTTTTT
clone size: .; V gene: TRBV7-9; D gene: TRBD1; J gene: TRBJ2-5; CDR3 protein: CASSLTRDSEETQYF; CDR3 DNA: TGTGCCAGCAGCTTAACCCGGGACAGCGAAGAGACCCAGTACTTC
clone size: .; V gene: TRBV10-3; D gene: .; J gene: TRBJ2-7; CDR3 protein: CATSTTPSYEQYF; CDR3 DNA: TGTGCCACCTCCACGACTCCCTCCTACGAGCAGTACTTC
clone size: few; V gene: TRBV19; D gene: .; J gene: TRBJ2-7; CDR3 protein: CASSIGRGTYEQYF; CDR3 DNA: TGTGCCAGTAGTATAGGCAGGGGAACCTACGAGCAGTACTTC
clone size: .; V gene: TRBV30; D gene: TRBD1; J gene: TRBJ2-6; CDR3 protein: CAWGTGGTGANVLTF; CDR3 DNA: TGTGCCTGGGGGACAGGGGGCACTGGGGCCAACGTCCTGACTTTC
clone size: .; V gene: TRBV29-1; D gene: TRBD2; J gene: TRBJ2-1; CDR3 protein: CSGNYGLANYNEQFF; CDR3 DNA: TGCAGCGGTAACTACGGACTAGCGAACTACAATGAGCAGTTCTTC
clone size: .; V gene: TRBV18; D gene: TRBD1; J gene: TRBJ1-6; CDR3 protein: CASSATGTGGSPLHF; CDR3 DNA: TGTGCCAGCTCCGCGACCGGGACAGGAGGTTCACCCCTCCACTTT
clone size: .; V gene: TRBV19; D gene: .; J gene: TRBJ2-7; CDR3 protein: CASSKPRTPYEQYF; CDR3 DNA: TGTGCCAGTAGTAAGCCTCGGACACCTTACGAGCAGTACTTC
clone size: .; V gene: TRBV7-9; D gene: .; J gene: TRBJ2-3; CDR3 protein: CASSLGGDGDTQYF; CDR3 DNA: TGTGCCAGCAGCTTAGGCGGGGACGGAGATACGCAGTATTTT
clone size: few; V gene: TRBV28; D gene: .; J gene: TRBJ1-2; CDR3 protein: CASSRPSGGVGYTF; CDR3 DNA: TGTGCCAGCAGTAGACCCTCGGGGGGCGTTGGCTACACCTTC
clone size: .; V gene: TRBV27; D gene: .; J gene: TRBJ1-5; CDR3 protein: CASSFEGYSNQPQHF; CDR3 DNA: TGTGCCAGCAGCTTCGAGGGCTATAGCAATCAGCCCCAGCATTTT
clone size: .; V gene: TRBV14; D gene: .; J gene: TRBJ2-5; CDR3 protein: CASSRDSSFRETQYF; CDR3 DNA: TGTGCCAGCAGCCGGGACTCAAGTTTCAGGGAGACCCAGTACTTC
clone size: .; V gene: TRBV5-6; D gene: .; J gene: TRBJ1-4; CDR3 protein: CASSLAGGRGPNEKLFF; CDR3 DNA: TGTGCCAGCAGCTTGGCGGGAGGAAGGGGACCTAATGAAAAACTGTTTTTT
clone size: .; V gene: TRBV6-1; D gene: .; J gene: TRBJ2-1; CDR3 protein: CASSEEGRGSDEQFF; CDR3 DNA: TGTGCCAGCAGTGAAGAAGGGCGGGGCTCGGATGAGCAGTTCTTC
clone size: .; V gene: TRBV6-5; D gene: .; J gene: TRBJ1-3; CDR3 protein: CASSRLPGLQNTIYF; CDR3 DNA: TGTGCCAGCAGCCGACTCCCAGGGCTGCAAAACACCATATATTTT
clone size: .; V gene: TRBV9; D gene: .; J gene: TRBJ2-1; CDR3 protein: CASSPRAPGNEQFF; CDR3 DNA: TGTGCCAGCAGCCCTCGGGCGCCGGGGAATGAGCAGTTCTTC
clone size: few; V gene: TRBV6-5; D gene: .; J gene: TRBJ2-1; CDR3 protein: CASSRVVGTYNEQFF; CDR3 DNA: TGTGCCAGCAGCAGGGTAGTGGGGACTTACAATGAGCAGTTCTTC
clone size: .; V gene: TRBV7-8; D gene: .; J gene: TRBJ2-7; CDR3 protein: CASSPRRGTYEQYF; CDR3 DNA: TGTGCCAGCAGCCCCCGGCGGGGTACCTACGAGCAGTACTTC
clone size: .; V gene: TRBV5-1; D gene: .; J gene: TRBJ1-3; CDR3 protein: CASSLAYGSGNTIYF; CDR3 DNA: TGCGCCAGCAGCTTGGCCTACGGCTCTGGAAACACCATATATTTT
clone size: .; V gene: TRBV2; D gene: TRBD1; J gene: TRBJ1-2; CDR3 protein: CASTVEDRVSYGYTF; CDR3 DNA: TGTGCCAGCACGGTGGAGGACAGGGTGAGCTATGGCTACACCTTC
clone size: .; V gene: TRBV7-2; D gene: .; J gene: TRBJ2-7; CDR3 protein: CASSFLVAYEQYF; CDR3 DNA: TGTGCCAGCAGCTTCCTCGTAGCCTACGAGCAGTACTTC
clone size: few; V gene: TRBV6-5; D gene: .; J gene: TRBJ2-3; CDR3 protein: CASSPGQGSTDTQYF; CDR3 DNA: TGTGCCAGCAGCCCCGGGCAGGGGAGTACAGATACGCAGTATTTT
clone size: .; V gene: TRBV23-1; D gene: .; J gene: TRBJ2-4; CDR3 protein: CASRGQLVLAVNIQYF; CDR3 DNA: TGCGCCAGCCGTGGACAGCTCGTATTGGCAGTAAACATTCAGTACTTC
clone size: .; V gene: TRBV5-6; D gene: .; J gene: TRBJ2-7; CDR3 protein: CASSLAYEQYF; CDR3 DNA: TGTGCCAGCAGCCTAGCTTACGAGCAGTACTTC
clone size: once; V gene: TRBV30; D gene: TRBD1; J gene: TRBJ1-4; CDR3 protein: CAWSVRRGHEKLFF; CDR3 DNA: TGTGCCTGGAGTGTACGAAGGGGGCACGAAAAACTGTTTTTT
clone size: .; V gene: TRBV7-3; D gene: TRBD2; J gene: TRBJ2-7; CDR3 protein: CASSSTGGGEQYF; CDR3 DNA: TGTGCCAGCAGCTCCACAGGCGGGGGTGAGCAGTACTTC
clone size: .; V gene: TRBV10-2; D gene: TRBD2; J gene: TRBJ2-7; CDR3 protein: CATSRWREDYGQYF; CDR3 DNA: TGCGCCACCTCAAGGTGGCGGGAGGACTACGGGCAGTACTTC
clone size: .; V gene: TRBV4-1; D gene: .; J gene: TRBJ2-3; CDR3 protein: CASSQAHRVVADTQYF; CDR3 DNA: TGCGCCAGCAGCCAAGCCCACAGGGTTGTAGCAGATACGCAGTATTTT
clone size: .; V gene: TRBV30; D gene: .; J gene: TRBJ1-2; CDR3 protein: CAWTPVNYGYTF; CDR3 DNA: TGTGCCTGGACCCCGGTAAACTATGGCTACACCTTC